The 31 T cell receptor beta chains below were found in one sample sequenced in a study of T-cell reconstitution after alpha-beta-depleted transplantation in children. Unique molecular identifiers were built into the TCRbeta library. Each CDR3 protein is one row after TCRdb ran MiXCR on the PCR reads. The table has hundreds of thousands of distinct CDR3 sequences, approximately 16% seen once. The specimen comprised PBMCs from the stem cell graft donor, sampled from the stem cell graft. These receptors were collected from a human donor who donated a stem cell graft to a child with acute myeloid leukemia.

This clonotype appeared many times. The J gene is TRBJ2-3, the V gene TRBV5-1; 13 bases are a match to TRBD2. J was trimmed by 6 bases and V by 0 bases; bases with no gene match: 4. Germline V gene lookup returns CDR1 SGHRS and CDR2 YFSETQ. The length of the CDR3 is 16 residues. DNA for the CDR3: TGCGCCAGCAGCTTGGATGGACTAGCGGGGGTCGATACGCAGTATTTT. Protein product: CASSLDGLAGVDTQYF.

This clonotype was seen a few times. The chain recombines TRBV28 with TRBJ2-5; D may be TRBD1 (7 bases). The V gene lost 7 bases and the J gene lost 5 bases, with 17 bases spanning the gap. The CDR3 has 14 amino acids. Per germline, CDR1 MDHEN and CDR2 SYDVKM. CDR3 nucleotide sequence: TGTGCCAGCACTGAAACGGAGGGGGCCGAGACCCAGTACTTC. The encoded protein is CASTETEGAETQYF.

This clonotype was recorded at least ten times. This rearrangement joins TRBV5-5 to TRBJ1-6, with D possibly matching TRBD1 (6 bases). The CDR3 sequence is 15 residues long. The germline V and J ends were trimmed by 5 bases and 12 bases, with 21 bases remaining between them. From germline, CDR1 is SGHKS and CDR2 YYEKEE (reference sequence). The CDR3 coding sequence is TGTGCCAGCAGTTACATACAGGGTACCGAGATACCCCTCCACTTT. Its protein product is CASSYIQGTEIPLHF.

The chain couples TRBV25-1 to TRBJ2-1; 9 positions agree with TRBD1. From germline, CDR1 is MGHDK and CDR2 SYGVNS. With V trimmed by 6 bases and J by 7 bases, 10 bases remained unmatched. The CDR3 consists of 15 residues. CDR3 sequence: CASSEGDRGWNEQFF. CDR3 sequence (DNA): TGTGCCAGCAGCGAGGGTGACAGGGGGTGGAATGAGCAGTTCTTC.

This clonotype was recorded many times. The chain combines TRBV27 with TRBJ2-7; 7 positions agree with TRBD1. This CDR3 has 13 residues. Trimming removed 5 bases from V and 5 bases from J; junction bases left unmatched: 6. Germline loops: CDR1 MNHEY, CDR2 SMNVEV (reference sequence). The CDR3 loop reads CASSARQGDEQYV. As DNA, the CDR3 is TGTGCCAGCAGTGCACGACAGGGAGACGAGCAGTACGTC.

This sequence joins TRBV24-1 and TRBJ2-3; 10 bases map to TRBD1. This CDR3 comprises 16 residues. Germline CDR1 is KGHDR and CDR2 is SFDVKD. The ends lost 5 bases at V and 5 bases at J; junction bases unmatched: 9. CDR3 nucleotide sequence: TGTGCCACCAGTGGAAAGGCTTGGACAGGGGGAGATACGCAGTATTTT. It is translated as CATSGKAWTGGDTQYF.

This clonotype was counted many times. The J gene is TRBJ1-5, the V gene TRBV7-2; D gene unclear. The germline V gene encodes CDR1 SGHTA and CDR2 FQGNSA. CDR3 length: 15 amino acids. V gave up 0 bases and J gave up 2 bases, with 8 bases separating them. The CDR3 is CASSLALSGNQPQHF. The DNA for the CDR3 is TGTGCCAGCAGCTTAGCGCTATCGGGCAATCAGCCCCAGCATTTT.

At least ten counts were recorded for this clonotype. This chain uses TRBV6-2 or TRBV6-3 with TRBJ2-7; D is perhaps TRBD1 or TRBD2 (5 bases each). V lost 0 bases, J lost 0 bases, and 6 bases lay in between. Germline values: CDR1 MNHEY, CDR2 SVGEGT. This CDR3 comprises 14 residues. CDR3 protein: CASSYSGPSYEQYV. In DNA form, the CDR3 reads TGTGCCAGCAGTTACTCGGGACCCTCCTACGAGCAGTACGTC.

The chain uses TRBV5-1 and TRBJ2-3, with D tentatively TRBD2 (6 bases). V lost 4 bases and J 0 bases, leaving 15 bases between the germline ends. The CDR3 contains 16 residues. The germline V gene has CDR1 SGHRS and CDR2 YFSETQ. CDR3 sequence (DNA): TGCGCCAGCAGCGTGGGGGGAACCCGAAGCACAGATACGCAGTATTTT. Translating gives CASSVGGTRSTDTQYF.

This clonotype was counted between two and nine times. The CDR3 DNA is TGCAGTGCTAGTCAGGGCGGGAAGGTCACCGGGGAGCTGTTTTTT. Translated: CSASQGGKVTGELFF. The chain links TRBV20-1 to TRBJ2-2; D might be TRBD2 (6 bases). Deletions cut 3 bases from V and 4 bases from J, with 15 bases between. The CDR3 extends over 15 amino acids. Looked up from germline, CDR1 is DFQATT and CDR2 is SNEGSKA (reference sequence).

This clonotype was counted a few times. V usage is TRBV11-2 and J usage is TRBJ2-2; D perhaps matches TRBD1 (6 bases). The CDR3 runs to 13 residues. The ends were cut back, 11 bases at V and 1 base at J, with 11 bases in the middle. CDR1 SGHAT and CDR2 FQNNGV come from the germline V gene. DNA of the CDR3: TGTGCCGGTCAGGGGAGGAACACCGGGGAGCTGTTTTTT. This sequence encodes CAGQGRNTGELFF. Full variable domain (outside the CDR3, taken from reference TRBV11-2 and TRBJ2-2): EAGVAQSPRYKIIEKRQSVAFWCNPISGHATLYWYQQILGQGPKLLIQFQNNGVVDDSQLPKDRFSAERLKGVDSTLKIQPAKLEDSAVYLCAGQGRNTGELFFGEGSRLTVL.

Points on this clonotype: Its ends do not fully match the called genes, so a read error is possible. The rearrangement joins TRBV3-1 to TRBJ2-5, with 7 bases aligning to TRBD2. Per germline, CDR1 LGHDT and CDR2 YNNKEL (reference sequence). This CDR3 has 15 residues. The CDR3 DNA follows: TGTGCCACCAGCCAAGCGGGGAGGGCCCAAGAGACCCAGTACTTC. Translation: CATSQAGRAQETQYF.

The chain recombines TRBV12-3 or TRBV12-4 with TRBJ1-6, with TRBD1 identical over 7 bases. The length of the CDR3 is 15 residues. The V segment lost 5 bases and the J segment 8 bases; nucleotides outside the gene matches: 9. The CDR3 here is CASSLGQAGDSPLHF. DNA for the CDR3: TGTGCCAGCAGTCTTGGACAGGCGGGGGATTCACCCCTCCACTTT.

The rearrangement links TRBV4-3 to TRBJ2-1, with no clear D. Germline V lookup: CDR1 LGHNA, CDR2 YSLEER. The V end lost 0 bases, the J end lost 6 bases, and 15 bases lay between the germline ends. The CDR3 has 16 residues. The CDR3 sequence: CASSQDAQLKSNEQFF. CDR3 coding DNA: TGCGCCAGCAGCCAAGATGCGCAGTTGAAGAGCAATGAGCAGTTCTTC.

This chain joins TRBV7-9 and TRBJ2-1; 7 nucleotides match TRBD1. V was clipped by 8 bases and J by 0 bases; unmatched bases: 10. There are 16 residues in the CDR3. From germline, CDR1 is SEHNR and CDR2 FQNEAQ (reference sequence). Here the CDR3 DNA reads TGTGCCAGCCCCCCCCCAGGGGGAAGCTCCTACAATGAGCAGTTCTTC. As protein: CASPPPGGSSYNEQFF.

The gene calls are TRBV12-3 or TRBV12-4 and TRBJ2-3, with 10 bases aligning to TRBD2. Trimming took 6 bases from V and 2 from J; bases not matched to a gene: 8. The CDR3 has 16 residues. The CDR3 DNA reads TGTGCCAGCAGAGTAGCGGGGGGCCCCCTCACAGATACGCAGTATTTT. Translated, it gives CASRVAGGPLTDTQYF.

The chain joins TRBV4-1 to TRBJ2-7, with a possible D match to TRBD2 (5 bases). Trimming removed 1 base from V and 3 bases from J, with 7 bases in between. Germline V gene lookup returns CDR1 MGHRA and CDR2 YSYEKL. The CDR3 length is 13 residues. The CDR3 DNA is TGCGCCAGCAGCCAAGGAGGGAACTACGAGCAGTACGTC. Protein sequence: CASSQGGNYEQYV.

This clonotype was seen more than once but under ten times. J is TRBJ2-7 and V is TRBV5-1; 13 bases are a match to TRBD2. The CDR3 length is 18 residues. Trimming took 0 bases from V and 3 from J; bases not matched to a gene: 9. Germline V lookup: CDR1 SGHRS, CDR2 YFSETQ. CDR3 nucleotides: TGCGCCAGCAGCTTGGCACCGGGACTAGCGGGGCGCCGCTACGAGCAGTACTTC. Translated, it gives CASSLAPGLAGRRYEQYF.

About this clonotype itself: Being one base from a much bigger clone, this may be a read error. The J gene is TRBJ2-7, the V gene TRBV10-3; D gene unclear. This CDR3 comprises 12 residues. Looked up from germline, CDR1 is ENHRY and CDR2 is SYGVKD. DNA of the CDR3: TGTGCCATCAGGGAGTTGGGGTACGAGCAGTACGTC. As protein: CAIRELGYEQYV.

This clonotype was seen many times. The chain recombines TRBV20-1 with TRBJ2-1, with 7 bases identical to TRBD1. V was clipped by 6 bases and J by 2 bases; unmatched bases: 13. The CDR3 loop spans 16 amino acids. The germline V gene has CDR1 DFQATT and CDR2 SNEGSKA (reference sequence). CDR3 sequence: CSAEPRGHMTYNEQFF. The CDR3 nucleotides read TGCAGTGCCGAGCCGAGGGGGCATATGACCTACAATGAGCAGTTCTTC.

This clonotype has a count of ten or more. The chain recombines TRBV13 with TRBJ2-3; 8 bases align to TRBD1. Germline V gene sequence: CDR1 PRHDT, CDR2 FYEKMQ (reference sequence). V dropped 5 bases and J dropped 2; count of bases not matched to a gene: 9. This CDR3 contains 16 residues. This CDR3 reads CASSPRTGRITDTQYF. In nucleotides, the CDR3 is TGTGCCAGCAGCCCTCGGACAGGGCGAATCACAGATACGCAGTATTTT.

This clonotype has a count of ten or more. CDR3 DNA sequence: TGCGCCAGCAGCTTGGAGGGCCAGCCCAACAATGAGCAGTTCTTC. Translation gives CASSLEGQPNNEQFF. This chain joins TRBV5-1 and TRBJ2-1, with unresolved D. Trimming pared 0 bases from V and 5 bases from J, leaving 12 bases between. The CDR3 consists of 15 residues. CDR1 and CDR2 (germline): SGHRS, YFSETQ.

This clonotype showed up many times. The chain recombines TRBV6-6 with TRBJ1-5; D ambiguous. The CDR3 runs to 13 residues. Germline assignment: CDR1 MNHNY and CDR2 SVGAGI (reference sequence). Trimming removed 7 bases at V and 5 bases at J, with 12 bases between. The DNA of the CDR3 is TGTGCCAGCATTCTCGGTCCCGATCAGCCCCAGCATTTT. Translation gives CASILGPDQPQHF.

This clonotype was detected ten times or more. The V and J genes are TRBV15 and TRBJ1-5; D is uncertain. The V end was cut by 7 bases, the J end by 4 bases, with 11 bases between. CDR3 length: 13 amino acids. CDR1 and CDR2 (germline): LNHNV, YYDKDF (reference sequence). As DNA, the CDR3 is TGTGCCACCACGGCAGGCTTAAATCAGCCCCAGCATTTT. It codes for CATTAGLNQPQHF.

This clonotype has a count of ten or more. As DNA, the CDR3 is TGTGCCAGCAGGGAGACAGGGGGCACTGAAGCTTTCTTT. Protein: CASRETGGTEAFF. The chain employs TRBV7-9 and TRBJ1-1, with 9 bases matching TRBD1. Germline CDR1 reads SEHNR; CDR2 reads FQNEAQ (reference sequence). J was trimmed by 4 bases and V by 6 bases; bases with no gene match: 3. The CDR3 length is 13 residues.

The table lists this clonotype with many counts. V and J are TRBV20-1 and TRBJ1-2; no definite D call. From germline, CDR1 is DFQATT and CDR2 SNEGSKA (reference sequence). Trimming took 8 bases from V and 3 from J, leaving 22 bases between them. The CDR3 runs to 15 residues. Here the CDR3 reads CSTKRRTLGDYGYTF. CDR3 nucleotides: TGCAGTACGAAGAGACGGACCCTGGGAGACTATGGCTACACCTTC.

The rearrangement links TRBV24-1 to TRBJ2-1; TRBD2 agrees at 7 bases. The CDR3 is made up of 15 amino acids. Unmatched junction bases numbered 7, after V lost 7 bases and J lost 2 bases. The V gene's germline CDR1 is KGHDR and CDR2 SFDVKD. Here the CDR3 reads CATSGGTGTYNEQFF. CDR3 nucleotides: TGTGCCACCAGCGGGGGGACCGGTACCTACAATGAGCAGTTCTTC.

This clonotype has a handful of counts. V usage is TRBV6-5 and J usage is TRBJ1-2, with D perhaps TRBD1 (5 bases). Looked up from germline, CDR1 is MNHEY and CDR2 is SVGAGI. V was clipped by 2 bases and J by 6 bases, with 16 bases between them. This CDR3 region has 15 residues. CDR3 in DNA: TGTGCCAGCAGTTACGTGGCAGGGCCCCAGGATGGCTACACCTTC. As protein: CASSYVAGPQDGYTF.

The gene calls are TRBV4-3 and TRBJ2-5, with D perhaps matching TRBD2 (6 bases). CDR1 is LGHNA and CDR2 is YSLEER in the germline V gene. Trimming shortened V by 0 bases and J by 6 bases, and 23 bases separated the two germline ends. CDR3 length equals 18 residues. CDR3 loop: CASSQDLELGGDVKTQYF. The CDR3 DNA is TGCGCCAGCAGCCAAGATCTAGAGCTTGGCGGGGACGTGAAGACCCAGTACTTC.

J is TRBJ2-1 and V is TRBV9; D possibly corresponds to TRBD1 (5 bases). CDR1 SGDLS and CDR2 YYNGEE come from the germline V gene. The V and J ends lost 7 bases and 4 bases respectively, with 24 bases between them. The CDR3 extends over 17 amino acids. The CDR3 DNA sequence: TGTGCCAGCGGGCACGACAGACAATTTATTAATTACAATGAGCAGTTCTTC. Translation gives CASGHDRQFINYNEQFF.

The CDR3 loop is CASSQGFGKNIQYF. In DNA form, the CDR3 reads TGTGCCAGCAGCCAGGGATTCGGGAAAAACATTCAGTACTTC. The chain links TRBV27 to TRBJ2-4, with D perhaps matching TRBD1 (5 bases). Trimming cost V 6 bases and J 4 bases, with 13 bases left between them. The length of the CDR3 is 14 residues. From germline, CDR1 is MNHEY and CDR2 SMNVEV (reference sequence).